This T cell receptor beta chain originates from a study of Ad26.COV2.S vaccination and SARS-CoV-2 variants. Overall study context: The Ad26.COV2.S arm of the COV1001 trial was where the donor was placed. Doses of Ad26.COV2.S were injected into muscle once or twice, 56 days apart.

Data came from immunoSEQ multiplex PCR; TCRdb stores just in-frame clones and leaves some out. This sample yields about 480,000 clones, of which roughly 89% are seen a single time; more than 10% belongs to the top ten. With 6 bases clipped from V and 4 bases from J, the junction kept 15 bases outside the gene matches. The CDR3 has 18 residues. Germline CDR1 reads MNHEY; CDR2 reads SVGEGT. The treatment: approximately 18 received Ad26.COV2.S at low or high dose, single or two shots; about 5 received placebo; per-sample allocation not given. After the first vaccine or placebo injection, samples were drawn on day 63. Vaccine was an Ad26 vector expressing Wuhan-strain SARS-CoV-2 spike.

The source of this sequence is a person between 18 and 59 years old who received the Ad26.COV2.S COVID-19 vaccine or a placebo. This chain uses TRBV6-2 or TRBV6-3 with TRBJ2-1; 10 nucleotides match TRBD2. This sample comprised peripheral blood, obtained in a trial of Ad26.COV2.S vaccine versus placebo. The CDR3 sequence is CASSDGLAVKEDYNEQFF. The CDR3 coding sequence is TGTGCCAGCAGCGACGGACTAGCGGTCAAGGAGGATTACAATGAGCAGTTCTTC.